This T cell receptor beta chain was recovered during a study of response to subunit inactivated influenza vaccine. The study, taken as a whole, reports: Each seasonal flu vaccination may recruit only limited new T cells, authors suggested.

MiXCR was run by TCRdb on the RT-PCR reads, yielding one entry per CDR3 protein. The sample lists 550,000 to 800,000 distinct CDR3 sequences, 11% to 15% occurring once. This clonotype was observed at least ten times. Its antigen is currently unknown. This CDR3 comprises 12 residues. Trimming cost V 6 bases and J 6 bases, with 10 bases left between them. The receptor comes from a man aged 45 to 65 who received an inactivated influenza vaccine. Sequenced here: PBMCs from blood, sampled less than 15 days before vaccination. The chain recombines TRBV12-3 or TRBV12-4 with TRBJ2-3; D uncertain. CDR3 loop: CASSAQLDTQYF. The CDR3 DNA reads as TGTGCCAGCAGCGCTCAGCTCGATACGCAGTATTTT.